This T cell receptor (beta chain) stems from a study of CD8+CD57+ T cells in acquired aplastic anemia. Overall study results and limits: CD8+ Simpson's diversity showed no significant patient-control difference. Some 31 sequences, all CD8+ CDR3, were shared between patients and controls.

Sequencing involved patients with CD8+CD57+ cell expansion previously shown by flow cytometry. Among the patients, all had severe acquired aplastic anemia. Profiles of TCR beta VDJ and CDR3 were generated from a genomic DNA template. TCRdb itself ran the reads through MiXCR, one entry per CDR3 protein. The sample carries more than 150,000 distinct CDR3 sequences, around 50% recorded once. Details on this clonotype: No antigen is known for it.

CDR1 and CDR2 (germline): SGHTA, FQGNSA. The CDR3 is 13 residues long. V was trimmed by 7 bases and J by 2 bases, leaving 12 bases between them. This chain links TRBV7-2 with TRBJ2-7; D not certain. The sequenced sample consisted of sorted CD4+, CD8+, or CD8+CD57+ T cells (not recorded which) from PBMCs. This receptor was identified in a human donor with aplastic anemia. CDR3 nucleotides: TGTGCCAGCACCCCCGTGGGTACCTACGAGCAGTACTTC. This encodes CASTPVGTYEQYF.